A selection of T cell receptor beta chains follows, all from one sample in a study of blood T cell repertoires in COVID-19. The protocol was immunoSEQ multiplex PCR, while the TCRdb copy is restricted to in-frame clones and leaves out a portion. The sample lists 95,000 to 120,000 clones, 85% to 90% occurring once. The sample was peripheral blood. The source of these receptors is a woman between 50 and 59 years old with acute or convalescent COVID-19. The CDR3 runs from the conserved cysteine through the conserved F or W. A D gene is named only where the DNA matches it firmly. Clone sizes are given selectively: once, few, many, or a class where the clone is expanded.

j_call,clone_size,d_call,v_call,cdr3_nt,cdr3_aa
TRBJ2-7,NA,TRBD2,TRBV30,TGTGCCTGGACTAGCGGGAGATCCTACGAGCAGTACTTC,CAWTSGRSYEQYF
TRBJ2-7,NA,TRBD1,TRBV6-5,TGTGCCAGCAGGGACAGGGAAGAGCAGTACTTC,CASRDREEQYF
TRBJ1-5,NA,TRBD1,TRBV19,TGTGCCAGTAGTGACAGGGGGCGGTTGGCCCAGCATTTT,CASSDRGRLAQHF
TRBJ2-3,NA,TRBD2,TRBV18,TGTGCCAGCTCACCACGACTAGCGGGAGATATAGATACGCAGTATTTT,CASSPRLAGDIDTQYF
TRBJ2-1,NA,TRBD2,TRBV19,TGTGCCAGTAGTATGAACGGGGGGAACAATGAGCAGTTCTTC,CASSMNGGNNEQFF
TRBJ2-7,NA,NA,TRBV10-2,TGCGCCAGCAGTACATCCTACGAGCAGTACTTC,CASSTSYEQYF
TRBJ2-3,NA,TRBD2,TRBV10-3,TGTGCCATCAGTGCCGGGACTAGCGGGGGCACAGATACGCAGTATTTT,CAISAGTSGGTDTQYF
TRBJ2-3,NA,TRBD2,TRBV3-1/TRBV3-2,TGTGCCAGCAGCCAAGGGGGAACTAGCGGGCGGACAGATACGCAGTATTTT,CASSQGGTSGRTDTQYF
TRBJ2-2,once,TRBD1,TRBV29-1,TGCAGCGCTGGACCCGGGACAGTGAACACCGGGGAGCTGTTTTTT,CSAGPGTVNTGELFF
TRBJ2-2,NA,NA,TRBV3-1/TRBV3-2,TGTGCCAGCAGCCAAGGGGAGGTTACCGGGGAGCTGTTTTTT,CASSQGEVTGELFF
TRBJ1-2,NA,TRBD1,TRBV7-9,TGTGCCAGCAGCAACGGACAGGGCGACTATGGCTACACCTTC,CASSNGQGDYGYTF
TRBJ2-1,NA,TRBD1,TRBV3-1/TRBV3-2,TGTGCCAGCAGCCAGTATACAGGGGGCAATGAGCAGTTCTTC,CASSQYTGGNEQFF
TRBJ1-2,NA,NA,TRBV28,TGTGCCAGCAGTTTATTGCCGGTCTATGGCTACACCTTC,CASSLLPVYGYTF
TRBJ2-7,NA,NA,TRBV27,TGTGCCAGCAGTTTAAGACTTGCCGGTTCCTACGAGCAGTACTTC,CASSLRLAGSYEQYF
TRBJ2-1,NA,NA,TRBV27,TGTGCCAGCAGTTTATCCTACCTCGGGTTGATAAATGAGCAGTTCTTC,CASSLSYLGLINEQFF
TRBJ2-2,few,TRBD2,TRBV15,TGTGCCACCAGCAGAGATATGGGCGGGGGTAACTCGGGCACCGGGGAGCTGTTTTTT,CATSRDMGGGNSGTGELFF
TRBJ1-3,NA,NA,TRBV19,TGTGCCAGTAGTATAGGTCGACAGAACTCTGGAAACACCATATATTTT,CASSIGRQNSGNTIYF
TRBJ2-7,NA,NA,TRBV6-5,TGTGCCAGCAGTATCAGGGGTTTTTCCTACGAGCAGTACTTC,CASSIRGFSYEQYF
TRBJ1-2,NA,NA,TRBV9,TGTGCCAGCAGCCCAGACGGGAACTATGGCTACACCTTC,CASSPDGNYGYTF
TRBJ2-1,NA,TRBD2,TRBV10-3,TGTGCCATCAGTGATCCCGAAGCTACTAGCGGGAGCTCCTACAATGAGCAGTTCTTC,CAISDPEATSGSSYNEQFF
TRBJ2-2,NA,NA,TRBV5-1,TGCGCCAGCAGCGAGGACGGGGAGCTGTTTTTT,CASSEDGELFF
TRBJ1-6,few,TRBD1,TRBV5-5,TGTGCCAGCAGCTTGTTGGGACAGGAAACTAGGTCACCCCTCCACTTT,CASSLLGQETRSPLHF
TRBJ2-5,NA,NA,TRBV19,TGTGCCAGTAGTATGGAGGACAGACAAGAGACCCAGTACTTC,CASSMEDRQETQYF